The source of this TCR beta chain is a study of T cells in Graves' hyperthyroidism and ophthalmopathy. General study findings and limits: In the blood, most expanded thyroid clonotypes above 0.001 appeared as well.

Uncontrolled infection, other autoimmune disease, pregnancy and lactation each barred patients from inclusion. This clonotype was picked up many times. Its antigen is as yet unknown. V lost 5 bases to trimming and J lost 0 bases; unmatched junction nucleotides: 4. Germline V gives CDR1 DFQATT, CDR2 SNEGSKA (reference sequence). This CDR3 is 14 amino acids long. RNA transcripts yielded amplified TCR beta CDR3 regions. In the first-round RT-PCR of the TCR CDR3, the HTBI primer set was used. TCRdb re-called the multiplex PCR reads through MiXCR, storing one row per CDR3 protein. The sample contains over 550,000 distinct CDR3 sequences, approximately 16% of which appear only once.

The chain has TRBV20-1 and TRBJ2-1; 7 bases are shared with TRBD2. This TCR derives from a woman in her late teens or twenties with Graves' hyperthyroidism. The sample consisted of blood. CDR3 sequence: CSAASGLSYNEQFF. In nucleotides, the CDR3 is TGCAGTGCTGCTAGCGGCCTCTCCTACAATGAGCAGTTCTTC.